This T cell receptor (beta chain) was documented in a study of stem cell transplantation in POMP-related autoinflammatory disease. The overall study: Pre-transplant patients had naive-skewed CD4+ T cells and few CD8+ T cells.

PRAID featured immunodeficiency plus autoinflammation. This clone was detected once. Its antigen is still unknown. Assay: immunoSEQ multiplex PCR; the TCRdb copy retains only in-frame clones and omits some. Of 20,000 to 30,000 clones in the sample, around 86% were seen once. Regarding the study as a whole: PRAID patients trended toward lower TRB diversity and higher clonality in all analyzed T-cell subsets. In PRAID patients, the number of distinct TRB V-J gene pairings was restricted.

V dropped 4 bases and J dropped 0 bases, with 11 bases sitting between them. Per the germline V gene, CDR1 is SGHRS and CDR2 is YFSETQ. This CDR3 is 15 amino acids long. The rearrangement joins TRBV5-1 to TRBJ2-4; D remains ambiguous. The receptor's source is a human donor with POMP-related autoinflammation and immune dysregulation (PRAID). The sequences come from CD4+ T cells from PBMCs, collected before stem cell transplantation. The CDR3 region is CASSPSRRAKNIQYF. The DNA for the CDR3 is TGCGCCAGCAGCCCCTCGCGGAGAGCCAAAAACATTCAGTACTTC.